A single sample gave rise to the 4 T cell receptor beta chains below, sequenced in a study of blood T cell repertoires in COVID-19. Using immunoSEQ multiplex PCR, the repertoire was profiled, and TCRdb retains in-frame clones only, with some absent. Of about 210,000 clones in the sample, around 92% were seen once. What was sequenced was peripheral blood. These receptors came from a man younger than 40 with acute or convalescent COVID-19.

This chain uses TRBV5-1 with TRBJ1-1; the match to TRBD1 covers 7 bases. Looked up from germline, CDR1 is SGHRS and CDR2 is YFSETQ. The CDR3 runs to 14 residues. The V segment lost 4 bases and the J segment 1 base; nucleotides outside the gene matches: 4. In nucleotides, the CDR3 is TGCGCCAGCAGCCCGGGACAGACGAACACTGAAGCTTTCTTT. Protein: CASSPGQTNTEAFF.

The genes are TRBV6-5 and TRBJ2-2; tentatively, D is TRBD2 (5 bases). The length of the CDR3 is 15 residues. Germline V gene data show CDR1 as MNHEY and CDR2 as SVGAGI. Trimming took off 0 bases at V and 13 bases at J, with 18 bases between the two ends. The CDR3 is CASSYSSIVRRGLFF. The CDR3 DNA reads as TGTGCCAGCAGTTACTCCAGCATCGTCCGACGGGGGCTGTTTTTT.

V usage is TRBV6-5 and J usage is TRBJ2-3; 7 nucleotides match TRBD2. The germline V gene encodes CDR1 MNHEY and CDR2 SVGAGI. V was clipped by 5 bases and J by 3 bases; unmatched bases: 8. The CDR3 is 15 amino acids. CDR3 region: CASSLTAGTTDTQYF. Written as DNA, the CDR3 is TGTGCCAGCAGTCTGACAGCGGGAACTACAGATACGCAGTATTTT.

The chain links TRBV11-2 to TRBJ2-7; 11 bases agree with TRBD2. J lost 4 bases, V lost 3 bases, and 8 bases had no gene match. Germline V lookup: CDR1 SGHAT, CDR2 FQNNGV. The CDR3 runs 16 residues. DNA for the CDR3: TGTGCCAGCAGCTTCAATCCGACTAGCGGGGCGTACGAGCAGTACTTC. Translation: CASSFNPTSGAYEQYF. The whole variable domain, filled in from reference TRBV11-2 and TRBJ2-7, reads EAGVAQSPRYKIIEKRQSVAFWCNPISGHATLYWYQQILGQGPKLLIQFQNNGVVDDSQLPKDRFSAERLKGVDSTLKIQPAKLEDSAVYLCASSFNPTSGAYEQYFGPGTRLTVT.